Below, one T cell receptor beta chain is given with its context. Its antigen is not known. A read error is possible here, since a much larger clone lies one base away. Trimming shortened V by 2 bases and J by 0 bases, and 14 bases separated the two germline ends. Germline lookup yields CDR1 SGHRS and CDR2 YFSETQ. This CDR3 has 16 amino acids. This entry comes from a study of Graves' ophthalmopathy and Graves' hyperthyroidism. Amplification from RNA transcripts yielded the TCR beta CDR3 regions. Second-round multiplex PCR followed a first-round RT-PCR using HTBI primers. TCRdb reanalysed the multiplex PCR reads using MiXCR and keeps one entry per CDR3 protein. The sample gives roughly 1.1 million distinct CDR3 sequences, 36% of which show up once; roughly 10% is in the top ten. Whole-study findings and limits: Sensitivity reached 55% to 71% and specificity about 73% when the model predicted ophthalmopathy progression.

The sequence came from an adult man with Graves' hyperthyroidism. The chain has TRBV5-1 and TRBJ1-1; a weak D match, TRBD1 (6 bases). Sequencing was performed on peripheral blood or thyroid tissue (not recorded which). The CDR3 nucleotides read TGCGCCAGCAGCTTAGCAGGGGCCCTAATGAACACTGAAGCTTTCTTT. Amino acid sequence: CASSLAGALMNTEAFF.